Listed below are T cell receptor beta chains from one sample, sequenced in a study of graft-versus-host responses after intestinal transplantation. These receptors are not linked to any known antigen. The assay was immunoSEQ multiplex PCR, and TCRdb's table has in-frame clones only and misses some. The table records tens of thousands of clones, around 93% of them present only once. The sample here was unstimulated CD8+ T cells sorted from spleen or lymph node cells, taken before intestinal transplant. The receptors shown here come from a human donor who received an intestinal transplant. Both conserved end residues are part of each CDR3. Each record gives: J gene, D gene, V gene, clone size, CDR3 protein, CDR3 DNA. A D gene is named only where the DNA matches it firmly. Rows may omit the clone size; those that give it use once, few, many or a size class.

J gene: TRBJ2-5
D gene: TRBD1
V gene: TRBV7-2
clone size: NA
CDR3 protein: CASSHTGGETQYF
CDR3 DNA: TGTGCCAGCAGCCATACAGGGGGGGAGACCCAGTACTTC

J gene: TRBJ2-7
D gene: NA
V gene: TRBV7-9
clone size: NA
CDR3 protein: CAITLSKGDYEQYF
CDR3 DNA: TGTGCCATCACCTTAAGTAAAGGGGATTACGAGCAGTACTTC

J gene: TRBJ2-2
D gene: TRBD1
V gene: TRBV7-2
clone size: NA
CDR3 protein: CASSLVTGGRAGELFF
CDR3 DNA: TGTGCCAGCAGCTTAGTGACAGGGGGACGGGCCGGGGAGCTGTTTTTT

J gene: TRBJ1-2
D gene: NA
V gene: TRBV10-2
clone size: NA
CDR3 protein: CASSGFGDLSYGLSYGYTF
CDR3 DNA: TGCGCCAGCAGTGGATTTGGTGATCTCTCATATGGGCTCAGCTATGGCTACACCTTC

J gene: TRBJ1-4
D gene: NA
V gene: TRBV19
clone size: NA
CDR3 protein: CASSIGATNEKLFF
CDR3 DNA: TGTGCCAGTAGTATCGGGGCAACTAATGAAAAACTGTTTTTT

J gene: TRBJ1-2
D gene: TRBD1
V gene: TRBV4-3
clone size: NA
CDR3 protein: CASSQDRGRDYGYTF
CDR3 DNA: TGCGCCAGCAGCCAAGATAGGGGGCGAGACTATGGCTACACCTTC

J gene: TRBJ2-2
D gene: NA
V gene: TRBV9
clone size: NA
CDR3 protein: CASTSLDTGELFF
CDR3 DNA: TGTGCCAGCACCAGCCTAGACACCGGGGAGCTGTTTTTT

J gene: TRBJ1-2
D gene: TRBD1
V gene: TRBV27
clone size: NA
CDR3 protein: CASSLSGQGTGSYGYTF
CDR3 DNA: TGTGCCAGCAGTTTATCGGGACAGGGTACCGGATCCTATGGCTACACCTTC

J gene: TRBJ1-1
D gene: NA
V gene: TRBV11-3
clone size: NA
CDR3 protein: CASSLQRAVAFF
CDR3 DNA: TGTGCCAGCAGCTTACAGAGGGCTGTTGCTTTCTTT

J gene: TRBJ2-3
D gene: NA
V gene: TRBV4-3
clone size: NA
CDR3 protein: CASSQGSGSTDTQYF
CDR3 DNA: TGCGCCAGCAGCCAAGGAAGCGGTTCCACAGATACGCAGTATTTT

J gene: TRBJ1-1
D gene: NA
V gene: TRBV7-2
clone size: NA
CDR3 protein: CASDGDLMNTEAFF
CDR3 DNA: TGTGCCAGCGACGGAGACTTGATGAACACTGAAGCTTTCTTT

J gene: TRBJ1-1
D gene: TRBD1
V gene: TRBV4-3
clone size: once
CDR3 protein: CASSPGRTGPMNTEAFF
CDR3 DNA: TGCGCCAGCAGCCCGGGAAGGACAGGGCCCATGAACACTGAAGCTTTCTTT

J gene: TRBJ2-1
D gene: TRBD2
V gene: TRBV4-3
clone size: NA
CDR3 protein: CASSQAPSGGHRYNGQFF
CDR3 DNA: TGCGCCAGCAGCCAAGCCCCTAGCGGGGGGCATCGCTACAATGGGCAGTTCTTC

J gene: TRBJ1-6
D gene: NA
V gene: TRBV27
clone size: NA
CDR3 protein: CASRLSGDMSPLHF
CDR3 DNA: TGTGCCAGCCGATTATCAGGGGATATGTCACCCCTCCACTTT

J gene: TRBJ2-7
D gene: TRBD1
V gene: TRBV5-6
clone size: NA
CDR3 protein: CASSLAGQGVEEQYF
CDR3 DNA: TGTGCCAGCAGCTTGGCAGGACAGGGGGTCGAGGAGCAGTACTTC

J gene: TRBJ2-7
D gene: TRBD2
V gene: TRBV7-9
clone size: NA
CDR3 protein: CASSLVGGTHYEQYF
CDR3 DNA: TGTGCCAGCAGCTTAGTGGGGGGGACCCACTACGAGCAGTACTTC

J gene: TRBJ1-1
D gene: TRBD1
V gene: TRBV6-5
clone size: once
CDR3 protein: CASSYDRGLEAFF
CDR3 DNA: TGTGCCAGCAGTTACGACAGGGGACTAGAAGCTTTCTTT

J gene: TRBJ2-3
D gene: TRBD2
V gene: TRBV7-8
clone size: NA
CDR3 protein: CASTLLAGSTDTQYF
CDR3 DNA: TGTGCCAGCACCCTACTAGCGGGGAGCACAGATACGCAGTATTTT

J gene: TRBJ2-2
D gene: TRBD1
V gene: TRBV7-9
clone size: NA
CDR3 protein: CASSLELSDRVDTGELFF
CDR3 DNA: TGTGCCAGCAGCTTAGAACTCTCGGACAGGGTCGACACCGGGGAGCTGTTTTTT

J gene: TRBJ2-1
D gene: NA
V gene: TRBV21-1
clone size: NA
CDR3 protein: CASSKVRELGNEQFF
CDR3 DNA: TGTGCCAGCAGCAAAGTGAGGGAGTTGGGCAATGAGCAGTTCTTC

J gene: TRBJ2-7
D gene: NA
V gene: TRBV7-6
clone size: few
CDR3 protein: CASSPAFGNEQYF
CDR3 DNA: TGTGCCAGCAGCCCGGCTTTCGGGAACGAGCAGTACTTC

J gene: TRBJ2-3
D gene: TRBD2
V gene: TRBV19
clone size: NA
CDR3 protein: CASSIGGGDTDTQYF
CDR3 DNA: TGTGCCAGTAGTATAGGCGGGGGGGACACAGATACGCAGTATTTT

J gene: TRBJ2-7
D gene: TRBD1
V gene: TRBV6-5
clone size: NA
CDR3 protein: CASSGQGVREQYF
CDR3 DNA: TGTGCCAGCAGTGGACAGGGGGTGAGGGAGCAGTACTTC

J gene: TRBJ2-1
D gene: NA
V gene: TRBV5-6
clone size: NA
CDR3 protein: CASSLAGEQFF
CDR3 DNA: TGTGCCAGCAGCTTGGCCGGTGAGCAGTTCTTC

J gene: TRBJ1-1
D gene: NA
V gene: TRBV11-2
clone size: NA
CDR3 protein: CASSYPRSQASTTEAFF
CDR3 DNA: TGTGCCAGCAGCTACCCACGCTCACAGGCCTCGACGACTGAAGCTTTCTTT

J gene: TRBJ2-3
D gene: TRBD2
V gene: TRBV13
clone size: NA
CDR3 protein: CASSFVETSGTDTQYF
CDR3 DNA: TGTGCCAGCAGCTTTGTCGAGACTAGCGGGACAGATACGCAGTATTTT

J gene: TRBJ2-3
D gene: NA
V gene: TRBV2
clone size: NA
CDR3 protein: CASSEAEGGSDTQYF
CDR3 DNA: TGTGCCAGCAGTGAAGCGGAGGGAGGATCAGATACGCAGTATTTT

J gene: TRBJ1-1
D gene: NA
V gene: TRBV7-9
clone size: once
CDR3 protein: CASSLPGRGLNTEAFF
CDR3 DNA: TGTGCCAGCAGCTTACCCGGACGGGGGTTGAACACTGAAGCTTTCTTT

J gene: TRBJ2-3
D gene: TRBD2
V gene: TRBV23-1
clone size: NA
CDR3 protein: CASSPLQAGGRVFHSTDTQYF
CDR3 DNA: TGCGCCAGCAGTCCCCTCCAAGCGGGGGGGCGGGTTTTTCATAGCACAGATACGCAGTATTTT

J gene: TRBJ2-2
D gene: NA
V gene: TRBV21-1
clone size: NA
CDR3 protein: CASSQGVPTMGAHIRYTGELFF
CDR3 DNA: TGTGCCAGCAGCCAGGGAGTTCCAACTATGGGGGCACATATAAGATACACCGGGGAGCTGTTTTTT

J gene: TRBJ2-3
D gene: TRBD2
V gene: TRBV11-2
clone size: NA
CDR3 protein: CASRLGLANPDTQYF
CDR3 DNA: TGTGCCAGCAGGCTCGGACTAGCGAATCCAGATACGCAGTATTTT

J gene: TRBJ2-7
D gene: NA
V gene: TRBV5-6
clone size: NA
CDR3 protein: CASSPSGTGITYEQYF
CDR3 DNA: TGTGCCAGCAGCCCCAGCGGGACAGGAATTACCTACGAGCAGTACTTC

J gene: TRBJ2-1
D gene: TRBD2
V gene: TRBV7-9
clone size: NA
CDR3 protein: CASSPLAGENNEQFF
CDR3 DNA: TGTGCCAGCAGCCCACTAGCGGGGGAAAACAATGAGCAGTTCTTC

J gene: TRBJ2-3
D gene: TRBD2
V gene: TRBV11-2
clone size: NA
CDR3 protein: CASRPYEAGLTDTQYF
CDR3 DNA: TGTGCCAGCCGTCCATATGAAGCGGGACTCACAGATACGCAGTATTTT

J gene: TRBJ1-4
D gene: TRBD1
V gene: TRBV29-1
clone size: NA
CDR3 protein: CSVSPGQGTVEKLFF
CDR3 DNA: TGCAGCGTGTCCCCGGGACAGGGGACGGTTGAAAAACTGTTTTTT

J gene: TRBJ1-6
D gene: NA
V gene: TRBV15
clone size: NA
CDR3 protein: CATSRAAGMNSPLHF
CDR3 DNA: TGTGCCACCAGCAGAGCGGCAGGGATGAATTCACCCCTCCACTTT

J gene: TRBJ2-3
D gene: NA
V gene: TRBV7-9
clone size: once
CDR3 protein: CASSRGGGSTDTQYF
CDR3 DNA: TGTGCCAGCAGCCGAGGGGGGGGGAGCACAGATACGCAGTATTTT

J gene: TRBJ1-2
D gene: TRBD1
V gene: TRBV27
clone size: NA
CDR3 protein: CASSSYGQGDGYTF
CDR3 DNA: TGTGCCAGCAGTTCCTACGGACAGGGGGATGGCTACACCTTC

J gene: TRBJ1-1
D gene: TRBD1
V gene: TRBV7-9
clone size: NA
CDR3 protein: CASSGDRGVFTEAFF
CDR3 DNA: TGTGCCAGCAGCGGAGACAGGGGGGTATTCACTGAAGCTTTCTTT

J gene: TRBJ2-1
D gene: TRBD2
V gene: TRBV4-1
clone size: once
CDR3 protein: CASSLRGGLRNEQFF
CDR3 DNA: TGCGCCAGCAGCCTGCGGGGGGGCCTTCGGAATGAGCAGTTCTTC

J gene: TRBJ2-7
D gene: NA
V gene: TRBV6-1
clone size: NA
CDR3 protein: CASSSGDSYEQYF
CDR3 DNA: TGTGCCAGCAGTTCGGGGGATTCCTACGAGCAGTACTTC

J gene: TRBJ2-1
D gene: NA
V gene: TRBV27
clone size: NA
CDR3 protein: CATLGGGSSYNEQFF
CDR3 DNA: TGTGCCACCCTGGGGGGCGGGAGCTCCTACAATGAGCAGTTCTTC